The table lists the clone carrying this TCR beta chain with many counts. Amplifying from RNA transcripts, the study obtained TCR beta CDR3 regions. First-round RT-PCR used HTBI primers; second-round multiplex PCR followed. One entry per CDR3 protein, called by TCRdb with MiXCR from the multiplex PCR reads. This sample has around 400,000 distinct CDR3 sequences, with about 16% found just once. This sample stems from a study of Graves' ophthalmopathy and Graves' hyperthyroidism. Looked up from germline, CDR1 is MNHEY and CDR2 is SVGEGT. Trimming cost V 2 bases and J 4 bases; bases outside gene matches: 7. This CDR3 contains 15 residues.

The source is a woman between 18 and 29 years old with Graves' ophthalmopathy. Input material: peripheral blood. The chain links TRBV6-2 or TRBV6-3 to TRBJ1-1; 7 bases are a match to TRBD1. CDR3 residues: CASSYDPYRGTEAFF. The CDR3 nucleotides are TGTGCCAGCAGTTACGATCCATACAGGGGCACTGAAGCTTTCTTT.